A selection of T cell receptor beta chains follows, all from one sample in a study of cytomegalovirus exposure and HLA in healthy donors. The repertoire was sequenced with immunoSEQ multiplex PCR; TCRdb's copy has only in-frame clones and lacks some. The table has under 200,000 clones, 65% to 80% seen once. Sequencing was done on a sample of PBMCs. The receptors were gathered from a woman in her forties in good health and CMV-seropositive. Both conserved end residues are part of each CDR3. Each record gives: J gene, clone size, D gene, V gene, CDR3 DNA, CDR3 protein. D genes are given only for firm matches. Not all rows give a size; the values are once, few, many and, for expanded clones, a class.

j_call: TRBJ1-1
clone_size: few
d_call: TRBD1
v_call: TRBV28
cdr3_nt: TGTGCCAGCAGTAATGCGGGACAGGGAATGTTCACTGAAGCTTTCTTT
cdr3_aa: CASSNAGQGMFTEAFF

j_call: TRBJ1-1
clone_size: NA
d_call: TRBD1
v_call: TRBV29-1
cdr3_nt: TGCAGCGTTGAAAGCAGGGGGTCTGAAGCTTTCTTT
cdr3_aa: CSVESRGSEAFF

j_call: TRBJ2-1
clone_size: NA
d_call: NA
v_call: TRBV11-2
cdr3_nt: TGTGCCAGCAGCTTAGATAGAGTTCTGGAGTTCTTC
cdr3_aa: CASSLDRVLEFF

j_call: TRBJ1-5
clone_size: NA
d_call: NA
v_call: TRBV20-1
cdr3_nt: TGCAGTGCCCCAAAGGCCGGGAGGGGGCATTTT
cdr3_aa: CSAPKAGRGHF

j_call: TRBJ2-2
clone_size: once
d_call: TRBD1
v_call: TRBV4-1
cdr3_nt: TGCGCCAGCAGCCAAGCTCGCCAGGGGGCCGGGGAGCTGTTTTTT
cdr3_aa: CASSQARQGAGELFF

j_call: TRBJ2-7
clone_size: NA
d_call: TRBD2
v_call: TRBV4-2
cdr3_nt: TGTGCCAGCAGCCCAGAGGGCGGGAGGGCCGGGTACGAGCAGTACTTC
cdr3_aa: CASSPEGGRAGYEQYF

j_call: TRBJ2-5
clone_size: NA
d_call: TRBD2
v_call: TRBV7-6
cdr3_nt: TGTGCCAGCAGCGCAAGATCTAGCGGCCAAGAGACCCAGTACTTC
cdr3_aa: CASSARSSGQETQYF

j_call: TRBJ2-1
clone_size: NA
d_call: TRBD2
v_call: TRBV28
cdr3_nt: TGTGCCACCGGACTAGCGGGGACCTACAATGAGCAGTTCTTC
cdr3_aa: CATGLAGTYNEQFF

j_call: TRBJ2-1
clone_size: NA
d_call: TRBD2
v_call: TRBV7-2
cdr3_nt: TGTGCCAGCAGCTTTATTAGCGGGAGGGGGGGGGAGCAGTTCTTC
cdr3_aa: CASSFISGRGGEQFF

j_call: TRBJ1-1
clone_size: NA
d_call: NA
v_call: TRBV29-1
cdr3_nt: TGCAGCGTTGGACTCGACCTGAACACTGAAGCTTTCTTT
cdr3_aa: CSVGLDLNTEAFF

j_call: TRBJ2-7
clone_size: NA
d_call: TRBD2
v_call: TRBV13
cdr3_nt: TGTGCCAGCAGCTTAAGCGGGAGGACCTACGAGCAGTACTTC
cdr3_aa: CASSLSGRTYEQYF

j_call: TRBJ2-7
clone_size: NA
d_call: TRBD2
v_call: TRBV4-3
cdr3_nt: TGCGCCAGCAGCCAAGAGATCAGTGGAGCGGGGCGTATTTACGAGCAGTACTTC
cdr3_aa: CASSQEISGAGRIYEQYF

j_call: TRBJ1-4
clone_size: few
d_call: NA
v_call: TRBV2
cdr3_nt: TGTGCCAGCAGTGTTCGACTTAATGAAAAACTGTTTTTT
cdr3_aa: CASSVRLNEKLFF

j_call: TRBJ2-2
clone_size: NA
d_call: TRBD2
v_call: TRBV11-3
cdr3_nt: TGTGCCAGCAGCTTCTCAGGCGGGGGGGCAAACACCGGGGAGCTGTTTTTT
cdr3_aa: CASSFSGGGANTGELFF

j_call: TRBJ2-2
clone_size: NA
d_call: NA
v_call: TRBV7-2
cdr3_nt: TGTGCCAGCAGCTTAAGACCCCCTACTAGTTCGCGAAACACCGGGGAGCTGTTTTTT
cdr3_aa: CASSLRPPTSSRNTGELFF

j_call: TRBJ2-1
clone_size: NA
d_call: TRBD2
v_call: TRBV6-5
cdr3_nt: TGTGCCAGCAGGACCGCGGGGGGCGGGTCCAATGAGCAGTTCTTC
cdr3_aa: CASRTAGGGSNEQFF

j_call: TRBJ1-3
clone_size: many
d_call: NA
v_call: TRBV25-1
cdr3_nt: TGTGCCAGCAGTGGCAGATTCGGAAACACCATATATTTT
cdr3_aa: CASSGRFGNTIYF

j_call: TRBJ2-2
clone_size: NA
d_call: NA
v_call: TRBV28
cdr3_nt: TGTGCCAGCAGTCTGTTGACCGGGGAGCTGTTTTTT
cdr3_aa: CASSLLTGELFF

j_call: TRBJ1-2
clone_size: NA
d_call: NA
v_call: TRBV6-6
cdr3_nt: TGTGCCAGCAGTTACCAGGACAGTCTAGGCTACACCTTC
cdr3_aa: CASSYQDSLGYTF

j_call: TRBJ1-1
clone_size: NA
d_call: NA
v_call: TRBV10-2
cdr3_nt: TGCGCCAGCAGTGACAGGGATTACACTGAAGCTTTCTTT
cdr3_aa: CASSDRDYTEAFF

j_call: TRBJ2-3
clone_size: NA
d_call: NA
v_call: TRBV2
cdr3_nt: TGTGCCAGCAGAGGACAGTATCAGCAGTATTTT
cdr3_aa: CASRGQYQQYF

j_call: TRBJ2-3
clone_size: NA
d_call: NA
v_call: TRBV7-2
cdr3_nt: TGTGCCAGCAGCCTCGGTTACACGGGATCTAGCACAGATACGCAGTATTTT
cdr3_aa: CASSLGYTGSSTDTQYF

j_call: TRBJ2-1
clone_size: NA
d_call: TRBD2
v_call: TRBV18
cdr3_nt: TGTGCCAGCGCCGGACTAGCGGGACAAGATGAGCAGTTCTTC
cdr3_aa: CASAGLAGQDEQFF

j_call: TRBJ2-7
clone_size: NA
d_call: NA
v_call: TRBV5-4
cdr3_nt: TGTGCCAGCAGCCCTCAGAACAGGGAAAACGAGCAGTACTTC
cdr3_aa: CASSPQNRENEQYF

j_call: TRBJ2-1
clone_size: NA
d_call: TRBD2
v_call: TRBV10-1
cdr3_nt: TGCGCCAGCAGTGAGAAGCGGGGGGGCAGGAATGAGCAGTTCTTC
cdr3_aa: CASSEKRGGRNEQFF

j_call: TRBJ1-2
clone_size: NA
d_call: TRBD1
v_call: TRBV7-2
cdr3_nt: TGTGCCAGCAGCTTACCCCGGACAGGGTATGGCTACACCTTC
cdr3_aa: CASSLPRTGYGYTF

j_call: TRBJ1-2
clone_size: NA
d_call: TRBD1
v_call: TRBV28
cdr3_nt: TGTGCCAGCAGTCCGTTTGGACAGGACTATGGCTACACCTTC
cdr3_aa: CASSPFGQDYGYTF

j_call: TRBJ2-7
clone_size: NA
d_call: NA
v_call: TRBV7-9
cdr3_nt: TGTTCCAGCAGCTTAAGCGCAGTCTCCTACGAGCAGTACTTC
cdr3_aa: CSSSLSAVSYEQYF

j_call: TRBJ2-6
clone_size: NA
d_call: NA
v_call: TRBV15
cdr3_nt: TGTGCCACCGCGGACAGATCTCAACCTGGGGCCAACGTCCTGACTTTC
cdr3_aa: CATADRSQPGANVLTF

j_call: TRBJ1-5
clone_size: NA
d_call: NA
v_call: TRBV7-2
cdr3_nt: TGTGCCAGCAGTCCTACTTACAATCAGCCCCAGCATTTT
cdr3_aa: CASSPTYNQPQHF

j_call: TRBJ2-1
clone_size: once
d_call: TRBD2
v_call: TRBV7-2
cdr3_nt: TGTGCCAGCAGCTACAAGACTAGCGGGGGAGGGAATGAGCAGTTCTTC
cdr3_aa: CASSYKTSGGGNEQFF

j_call: TRBJ1-4
clone_size: NA
d_call: TRBD1
v_call: TRBV29-1
cdr3_nt: TGCAGCGTTACGGACAGGGGGAATGAAAAACTGTTTTTT
cdr3_aa: CSVTDRGNEKLFF

j_call: TRBJ1-5
clone_size: NA
d_call: NA
v_call: TRBV2
cdr3_nt: TGTGCCAGCAGGAACGAAAAAACTAATCAGCCCCAGCATTTT
cdr3_aa: CASRNEKTNQPQHF

j_call: TRBJ2-1
clone_size: NA
d_call: TRBD2
v_call: TRBV10-3
cdr3_nt: TGTGCCATCAGTGAGTCTGTACGGGGGGGCACCTACAATGAGCAGTTCTTC
cdr3_aa: CAISESVRGGTYNEQFF

j_call: TRBJ2-3
clone_size: NA
d_call: TRBD1
v_call: TRBV7-8
cdr3_nt: TGTGCCAGCAGGAAGGACAGGGGTCGAGCAGATACGCAGTATTTT
cdr3_aa: CASRKDRGRADTQYF

j_call: TRBJ1-6
clone_size: NA
d_call: NA
v_call: TRBV28
cdr3_nt: TGTGCCAGCAGTCGGACAGCCTACTCCTATAATTCACCCCTCCACTTT
cdr3_aa: CASSRTAYSYNSPLHF

j_call: TRBJ1-5
clone_size: NA
d_call: NA
v_call: TRBV21-1
cdr3_nt: TGTGCCAGCAGCAAAGGGGGGAGGCGGCAGCCCCAGCATTTT
cdr3_aa: CASSKGGRRQPQHF

j_call: TRBJ2-1
clone_size: NA
d_call: TRBD2
v_call: TRBV5-1
cdr3_nt: TGCGCCAGCAGCTTGACTGAGACTAGCGGCTACAATGAGCAGTTCTTC
cdr3_aa: CASSLTETSGYNEQFF

j_call: TRBJ2-7
clone_size: few
d_call: NA
v_call: TRBV6-1
cdr3_nt: TGTGCCAGCAGTGAAGAGTCGGGCTACGAGCAGTACTTC
cdr3_aa: CASSEESGYEQYF

j_call: TRBJ2-5
clone_size: NA
d_call: NA
v_call: TRBV18
cdr3_nt: TGTGCCAGCTCACCAGCTGGGGAGAGGGAGACCCAGTACTTC
cdr3_aa: CASSPAGERETQYF

j_call: TRBJ2-7
clone_size: NA
d_call: TRBD2
v_call: TRBV2
cdr3_nt: TGTGCCAGCAGTGAACTAGCGGGGGTAGCCGAGCAGTACTTC
cdr3_aa: CASSELAGVAEQYF

j_call: TRBJ2-7
clone_size: NA
d_call: NA
v_call: TRBV5-1
cdr3_nt: TGCGCCAGCAGCCCGGACATACCCTACGAGCAGTACTTC
cdr3_aa: CASSPDIPYEQYF

j_call: TRBJ2-1
clone_size: few
d_call: TRBD2
v_call: TRBV30
cdr3_nt: TGTGCCTGGGGGGGTAGCGCGGTGAGCGGGAGCAAGTTCTTC
cdr3_aa: CAWGGSAVSGSKFF

j_call: TRBJ1-2
clone_size: once
d_call: NA
v_call: TRBV2
cdr3_nt: TGTGCCAGCAGTGTATTCAGGGCGGCTTATGGCTACACCTTC
cdr3_aa: CASSVFRAAYGYTF

j_call: TRBJ2-3
clone_size: NA
d_call: TRBD2
v_call: TRBV7-2
cdr3_nt: TGTGCCAGCAGCCCAGGACTAGCTGAAGCAGATACGCAGTATTTT
cdr3_aa: CASSPGLAEADTQYF

j_call: TRBJ1-2
clone_size: NA
d_call: NA
v_call: TRBV2
cdr3_nt: TGTGCCAGCAGTGGGCCAGGCTATGGCTACACCTTC
cdr3_aa: CASSGPGYGYTF

j_call: TRBJ2-2
clone_size: NA
d_call: NA
v_call: TRBV5-1
cdr3_nt: TGCGCCAGCAGGTCCTACACGGGAAACACCGGGGAGCTGTTTTTT
cdr3_aa: CASRSYTGNTGELFF

j_call: TRBJ2-4
clone_size: NA
d_call: TRBD2
v_call: TRBV7-9
cdr3_nt: TGTGCCAGCAGGCTGACTAGCGCGGACATTCAGTACTTC
cdr3_aa: CASRLTSADIQYF

j_call: TRBJ2-1
clone_size: NA
d_call: TRBD2
v_call: TRBV4-1
cdr3_nt: TGCGCCAGCAGCCAAGAAACAACTAGCGGGAGTAGGTATGAGCAGTTCTTC
cdr3_aa: CASSQETTSGSRYEQFF

j_call: TRBJ2-5
clone_size: once
d_call: NA
v_call: TRBV30
cdr3_nt: TGTGCCTGGAGCCTCAGTAGGGGAGAGACCCAGTACTTC
cdr3_aa: CAWSLSRGETQYF

j_call: TRBJ2-5
clone_size: NA
d_call: TRBD1
v_call: TRBV5-6
cdr3_nt: TGTGCCAGCAGCTTGAGGGGACAGGGGCCCGGGGAGACCCAGTACTTC
cdr3_aa: CASSLRGQGPGETQYF